The rows below give T cell receptor beta chains drawn from one sample of a study of ipilimumab plus nivolumab after autologous stem cell transplantation. Profiling relied on immunoSEQ multiplex PCR, and the TCRdb table lists in-frame clones only, not all of them. The table shows 22,000 or so clones, with 74% occurring only once. The material sequenced was PBMCs, taken in a trial of ipilimumab plus nivolumab as post-transplant consolidation. The source is a male donor with diffuse large B-cell lymphoma. The conserved cysteine and the conserved F or W are not part of the CDR3 here. The D gene is left open where the match is weak.

d_gene: .
v_gene: TRBV18
j_gene: TRBJ2-1
CDR3aa: ASSPLRVSSSYNEQF

d_gene: .
v_gene: TRBV6-1
j_gene: TRBJ1-2
CDR3aa: ASSELRGGEGGGYT

d_gene: TRBD2
v_gene: TRBV6-6
j_gene: TRBJ2-7
CDR3aa: ASSSPGREAHEQY

d_gene: .
v_gene: TRBV10-3
j_gene: TRBJ1-5
CDR3aa: AISVRRRTSNQPQH

d_gene: .
v_gene: TRBV7-2
j_gene: TRBJ2-4
CDR3aa: ASSRPGGNIQY

d_gene: TRBD1
v_gene: TRBV7-2
j_gene: TRBJ1-5
CDR3aa: ASSLFMIRGGLSQPQH

d_gene: .
v_gene: TRBV29-1
j_gene: TRBJ1-1
CDR3aa: SVQDHEAF

d_gene: TRBD1
v_gene: TRBV2
j_gene: TRBJ2-7
CDR3aa: ASSESQGAYEQY

d_gene: TRBD1
v_gene: TRBV5-5
j_gene: TRBJ1-2
CDR3aa: ASSSPGGARNGYT

d_gene: .
v_gene: TRBV7-9
j_gene: TRBJ1-1
CDR3aa: ASSFDENTEAF

d_gene: .
v_gene: TRBV2
j_gene: TRBJ1-1
CDR3aa: ASSGQKDTEAF

d_gene: TRBD1
v_gene: TRBV11-2
j_gene: TRBJ1-2
CDR3aa: ASRRGQGYGYT

d_gene: TRBD2
v_gene: TRBV29-1
j_gene: .
CDR3aa: SVGGLAGVFYEQY

d_gene: TRBD2
v_gene: TRBV7-9
j_gene: TRBJ2-1
CDR3aa: ASIPSGNNEQF

d_gene: TRBD1
v_gene: TRBV5-1
j_gene: TRBJ1-6
CDR3aa: ASSPGTGVNSPLH

d_gene: .
v_gene: TRBV6-5
j_gene: TRBJ1-2
CDR3aa: ASSPQTGFYGYT

d_gene: .
v_gene: TRBV7-2
j_gene: TRBJ2-5
CDR3aa: ASSQRDSRRETQY

d_gene: TRBD1
v_gene: TRBV13
j_gene: TRBJ2-1
CDR3aa: ASSGTGQGYNEQF

d_gene: .
v_gene: TRBV9
j_gene: TRBJ2-1
CDR3aa: ASGLGGNEQF

d_gene: TRBD1
v_gene: TRBV4-1
j_gene: TRBJ1-2
CDR3aa: ASSPRQGNYGYT

d_gene: .
v_gene: TRBV5-1
j_gene: TRBJ2-3
CDR3aa: ASSLAAGKDTQY

d_gene: .
v_gene: TRBV4-1
j_gene: TRBJ2-1
CDR3aa: ASSHEGDNEQF

d_gene: .
v_gene: TRBV11-2
j_gene: TRBJ2-5
CDR3aa: ASSSDETQY

d_gene: TRBD2
v_gene: TRBV9
j_gene: TRBJ2-3
CDR3aa: ASSVLGLAGGLDTQY

d_gene: .
v_gene: TRBV6-1
j_gene: TRBJ1-2
CDR3aa: ASSDYLGGGFYGYT

d_gene: .
v_gene: TRBV7-2
j_gene: TRBJ1-1
CDR3aa: ASSLSSGAGTEAF

d_gene: TRBD1
v_gene: TRBV30
j_gene: TRBJ2-7
CDR3aa: AWTTGQGAPQY

d_gene: .
v_gene: TRBV15
j_gene: TRBJ2-1
CDR3aa: ATSRDQVSYNEQF

d_gene: TRBD2
v_gene: TRBV7-2
j_gene: TRBJ2-2
CDR3aa: ASSLAGGNTGELF

d_gene: .
v_gene: TRBV6-1
j_gene: TRBJ2-1
CDR3aa: ATVRGTPNEQF

d_gene: .
v_gene: TRBV18
j_gene: TRBJ1-2
CDR3aa: ASSPAEGSYGYT

d_gene: TRBD2
v_gene: TRBV7-8
j_gene: TRBJ2-2
CDR3aa: ASSERPVRGVSRELF

d_gene: .
v_gene: TRBV15
j_gene: TRBJ1-2
CDR3aa: ATSSGGPNYGYT

d_gene: TRBD2
v_gene: TRBV5-1
j_gene: TRBJ2-3
CDR3aa: ASSLATGLASTDTQY

d_gene: .
v_gene: TRBV5-1
j_gene: TRBJ1-2
CDR3aa: ASSPSSSQSGYGYT

d_gene: TRBD2
v_gene: TRBV18
j_gene: TRBJ2-7
CDR3aa: ASSPGLAAYEQY

d_gene: .
v_gene: TRBV27
j_gene: TRBJ1-4
CDR3aa: ASSVAGEKLF

d_gene: TRBD1
v_gene: TRBV7-9
j_gene: TRBJ2-2
CDR3aa: ASREGATGELF

d_gene: TRBD1
v_gene: TRBV10-2
j_gene: TRBJ1-1
CDR3aa: ASSPDRGTEAF

d_gene: .
v_gene: TRBV7-9
j_gene: TRBJ1-3
CDR3aa: ASRVLSSGESGNTIY

d_gene: .
v_gene: TRBV6-5
j_gene: TRBJ1-1
CDR3aa: ASRSGQLNTEAF

d_gene: .
v_gene: TRBV29-1
j_gene: TRBJ1-1
CDR3aa: SVGGLRVDAF

d_gene: TRBD1
v_gene: TRBV29-1
j_gene: TRBJ2-5
CDR3aa: SVGPTGGTETQY

d_gene: .
v_gene: TRBV18
j_gene: TRBJ2-7
CDR3aa: ASSSAHEQY

d_gene: .
v_gene: TRBV15
j_gene: TRBJ2-1
CDR3aa: ATSPRIASNEQF

d_gene: .
v_gene: TRBV6-1
j_gene: TRBJ2-5
CDR3aa: ASSLETQY

d_gene: .
v_gene: TRBV11-1
j_gene: TRBJ2-7
CDR3aa: ASSLVTDLGQY

d_gene: TRBD2
v_gene: TRBV29-1
j_gene: TRBJ2-7
CDR3aa: SVGASGGTFYEQY

d_gene: TRBD2
v_gene: TRBV11-3
j_gene: TRBJ2-1
CDR3aa: ASRTSGRADEQF

d_gene: .
v_gene: TRBV6-5
j_gene: TRBJ1-4
CDR3aa: ASSYSTATNEKLF

d_gene: .
v_gene: TRBV7-9
j_gene: TRBJ1-4
CDR3aa: ASSLGLSTNEKLF

d_gene: .
v_gene: TRBV4-1
j_gene: TRBJ2-7
CDR3aa: ASSQVYQGPRLGEQY

d_gene: TRBD1
v_gene: TRBV5-1
j_gene: TRBJ1-1
CDR3aa: ASIGTGGTEAF

d_gene: TRBD2
v_gene: TRBV4-2
j_gene: TRBJ2-1
CDR3aa: ASRPSGGSNEQF